These 29 T cell receptor beta chains share one sample of origin, sequenced in a study of monozygotic twins with inflammatory bowel disease. TCRdb reanalyzed the 5' RACE reads, giving one entry per CDR3 protein sequence and no DNA. This sample contains fewer than 550,000 distinct CDR3 sequences. Sequenced: blood. All receptors come from a human donor with ulcerative colitis or Crohn's disease, or a healthy co-twin of an affected twin (not recorded which).

The chain is built from TRBV25-1 and TRBJ1-2; the D gene TCRdb calls, TRBD1, cannot be checked with no DNA. Germline CDR1 and CDR2: MGHDK and SYGVNS. The CDR3 extends over 12 amino acids. CDR3 sequence reads: CASDGGNYGYTF.

This rearrangement joins TRBV7-2 to TRBJ2-1; TCRdb selects TRBD2, and the lack of DNA leaves this call unchecked. The CDR3 consists of 17 residues. Germline CDR1 reads SGHTA; CDR2 reads FQGNSA. CDR3 sequence: CASSLGRLAGGGNEQFF.

The V and J genes are TRBV7-9 and TRBJ2-6; absent DNA, TCRdb's TRBD1 call cannot be checked. The germline gives CDR1 SEHNR, CDR2 FQNEAQ (reference sequence). This CDR3 comprises 17 residues. This CDR3 is CASSPRGTPSGANVLTF.

The genes are TRBV4-1 and TRBJ2-2. The CDR3 has 15 amino acids. Germline-derived CDR1 and CDR2 are MGHRA and YSYEKL. CDR3 residues: CASSQAIKNTGELFF.

The rearrangement uses TRBV30 and TRBJ2-1; TCRdb proposes TRBD2, but this gene call is untestable without DNA. Germline lookup yields CDR1 GTSNPN and CDR2 SVGIG (reference sequence). The CDR3 consists of 13 residues. This chain's CDR3 is CAWSVSGGGEQFF. Together with reference TRBV30 and TRBJ2-1, the CDR3 gives the full variable domain: SQTIHQWPATLVQPVGSPLSLECTVEGTSNPNLYWYRQAAGRGLQLLFYSVGIGQISSEVPQNLSASRPQDRQFILSSKKLLLSDSGFYLCAWSVSGGGEQFFGPGTRLTVL.

This chain connects TRBV20-1 to TRBJ2-5; TCRdb reports TRBD2, a call that lacks DNA to check it against. Germline V gives CDR1 DFQATT, CDR2 SNEGSKA (reference sequence). This CDR3 has 19 residues. CDR3: CSARDSLSGGGYLLETQYF.

V gene TRBV6-5 combines with J gene TRBJ1-1. Per germline, CDR1 MNHEY and CDR2 SVGAGI. The CDR3 runs to 13 residues. This chain's CDR3 is CPSSYSGTTEAFF.

V gene TRBV29-1 combines with J gene TRBJ2-7. There are 15 residues in the CDR3. Germline V CDR1 and CDR2: SQVTM, ANQGSEA. CDR3: CSVNSWTGPSYEQYF.

This chain uses TRBV5-1 with TRBJ2-7; TCRdb gives TRBD2 as the D gene, but with no DNA this cannot be confirmed. Germline V CDR1 and CDR2: SGHRS, YFSETQ. This CDR3 comprises 19 residues. The chain's CDR3 is CASSLASSSGRAVPYEQYF. Based on the CDR3 plus reference TRBV5-1 and TRBJ2-7, the full variable domain is KAGVTQTPRYLIKTRGQQVTLSCSPISGHRSVSWYQQTPGQGLQFLFEYFSETQRNKGNFPGRFSGRQFSNSRSEMNVSTLELGDSALYLCASSLASSSGRAVPYEQYFGPGTRLTVT.

This chain uses TRBV6-1 with TRBJ1-1; TCRdb's D gene call, TRBD1, goes unchecked for lack of DNA. The CDR3 totals 16 residues. Per the germline V gene, CDR1 is MNHNS and CDR2 is SASEGT. CDR3 loop: CASSPDRGRVNSEAFF.

The chain carries TRBV28 and TRBJ2-2; TCRdb's D call, TRBD2, is unchecked because there is no DNA. Per the germline V gene, CDR1 is MDHEN and CDR2 is SYDVKM. This CDR3 region has 14 residues. The CDR3 here is CASSTGDSVGELFF. The variable domain in full, with the rest retrieved from reference TRBV28 and TRBJ2-2, is DVKVTQSSRYLVKRTGEKVFLECVQDMDHENMFWYRQDPGLGLRLIYFSYDVKMKEKGDIPEGYSVSREKKERFSLILESASTNQTSMYLCASSTGDSVGELFFGEGSRLTVL.

The chain is built from TRBV14 and TRBJ1-1; absent DNA, TCRdb's TRBD1 call cannot be checked. The CDR3 totals 15 residues. Germline assignment: CDR1 SGHDN and CDR2 FVKESK. This chain's CDR3 is CASTFPSGAWTEAFF. Drawing the rest from reference TRBV14 and TRBJ1-1, the complete variable domain is EAGVTQFPSHSVIEKGQTVTLRCDPISGHDNLYWYRRVMGKEIKFLLHFVKESKQDESGMPNNRFLAERTGGTYSTLKVQPAELEDSGVYFCASTFPSGAWTEAFFGQGTRLTVV.

J is TRBJ1-2 and V is TRBV5-6; the TCRdb call, TRBD1, lacks DNA for checking. CDR3 size: 12 residues. Germline V lookup: CDR1 SGHDT, CDR2 YYEEEE. CDR3 in amino acids: CASSLVQGGYTF.

The rearrangement uses TRBV7-6 and TRBJ2-3. This CDR3 comprises 14 residues. CDR1 SGHVS and CDR2 FNYEAQ come from the germline V gene. CDR3 amino acids: CASSPFTSTDTQYF.

The gene calls are TRBV5-6 and TRBJ2-7. Germline V gene data show CDR1 as SGHDT and CDR2 as YYEEEE. There are 14 residues in the CDR3. CDR3 sequence: CASSSGLANFEQYF.

The genes are TRBV27 and TRBJ2-6; the TCRdb D gene call, TRBD1, has no DNA to confirm it. Germline V CDR1 and CDR2: MNHEY, SMNVEV (reference sequence). The CDR3 is 19 residues long. CDR3 residues: CATSPWAAYSHSGANVLTF.

The chain recombines TRBV28 with TRBJ2-7; as DNA is missing, the TRBD1 call by TCRdb cannot be tested. The CDR3 spans 17 residues. Germline V gene data show CDR1 as MDHEN and CDR2 as SYDVKM. CDR3: CASSPVDRVAQTYEQYF.

The genes are TRBV27 and TRBJ1-5; there is no DNA to check the TCRdb D call of TRBD1. The CDR3 contains 15 residues. Germline V gene data show CDR1 as MNHEY and CDR2 as SMNVEV (reference sequence). The CDR3 region is CASSQDRGGMQPQHF.

V gene TRBV5-1 combines with J gene TRBJ2-7. The CDR3 is made up of 14 amino acids. The germline V gene has CDR1 SGHRS and CDR2 YFSETQ. CDR3 amino acids: CASSLAVNSYEQYF.

The genes are TRBV6-5 and TRBJ2-2. The CDR3 sequence is 11 residues long. Germline CDR1 reads MNHEY; CDR2 reads SVGAGI. CDR3 region: CASSYWGELFF.

The chain combines TRBV7-3 with TRBJ2-1; TCRdb's D call of TRBD1 is untestable without DNA. Germline V CDR1 and CDR2: SGHTA, FQGTGA. The CDR3 contains 15 residues. This CDR3 reads CASSSWGATYNEQFF. Full variable domain (missing parts from reference TRBV7-3 and TRBJ2-1): GAGVSQTPSNKVTEKGKYVELRCDPISGHTALYWYRQSLGQGPEFLIYFQGTGAADDSGLPNDRFFAVRPEGSVSTLKIQRTERGDSAVYLCASSSWGATYNEQFFGPGTRLTVL.

The V and J genes are TRBV10-3 and TRBJ2-2; there is no DNA to check the TCRdb D call of TRBD1. CDR3 length equals 17 residues. CDR1 and CDR2 from the germline V gene are ENHRY and SYGVKD. The CDR3 here is CAIRGDSSLTNTGELFF.

The chain recombines TRBV7-8 with TRBJ2-7; TCRdb's D call, TRBD2, is unchecked because there is no DNA. In germline, CDR1 is SGHVS, CDR2 FQNEAQ. This CDR3 has 18 residues. The CDR3 loop is CASSAHRIAGVASYEQYF.

J is TRBJ1-4 and V is TRBV28. CDR1 is MDHEN, CDR2 SYDVKM, per germline. CDR3 length equals 13 residues. This CDR3 reads CASAEVANEKLFF. The full variable domain, completed using reference TRBV28 and TRBJ1-4, is DVKVTQSSRYLVKRTGEKVFLECVQDMDHENMFWYRQDPGLGLRLIYFSYDVKMKEKGDIPEGYSVSREKKERFSLILESASTNQTSMYLCASAEVANEKLFFGSGTQLSVL.

CDR3 sequence: CSAAGGGNIQYF. The V and J genes are TRBV20-1 and TRBJ2-4; TCRdb designates TRBD2, a call that cannot be tested without DNA. The germline gives CDR1 DFQATT, CDR2 SNEGSKA (reference sequence). The CDR3 contains 12 residues.

The chain links TRBV9 to TRBJ2-3; without DNA, the TCRdb call of TRBD1 cannot be checked. CDR3 size: 18 residues. Germline CDR1 and CDR2: SGDLS and YYNGEE. The CDR3 reads CASSPGQGAGWGTDTQYF.

V is TRBV6-2 or TRBV6-3 and J is TRBJ2-1; TCRdb gives TRBD1 as the D gene, but with no DNA this cannot be confirmed. This CDR3 comprises 13 residues. Germline assignment: CDR1 MNHEY and CDR2 SVGEGT. The CDR3 here is CASHWGQGNEQFF.

The CDR3 protein is CASSITGTAGYGYTF. The chain carries TRBV7-3 and TRBJ1-2; absent DNA, TCRdb's TRBD1 call cannot be checked. This CDR3 comprises 15 residues. CDR1 SGHTA and CDR2 FQGTGA come from the germline V gene.

V usage is TRBV5-1 and J usage is TRBJ1-1; TCRdb designates TRBD1, a call that cannot be tested without DNA. Germline assignment: CDR1 SGHRS and CDR2 YFSETQ. This CDR3 spans 14 amino acids. CDR3 loop: CASRYQGIGTEAFF.